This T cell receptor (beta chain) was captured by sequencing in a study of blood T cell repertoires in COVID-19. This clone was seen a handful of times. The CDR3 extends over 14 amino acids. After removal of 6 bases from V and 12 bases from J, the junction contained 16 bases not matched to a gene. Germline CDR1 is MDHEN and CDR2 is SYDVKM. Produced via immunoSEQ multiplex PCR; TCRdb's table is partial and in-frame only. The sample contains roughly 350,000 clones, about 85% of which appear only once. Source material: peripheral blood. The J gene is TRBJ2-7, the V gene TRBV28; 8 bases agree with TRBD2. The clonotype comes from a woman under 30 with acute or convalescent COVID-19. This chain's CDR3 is CASSPSGGGKIAYF. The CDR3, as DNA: TGTGCCAGCAGCCCATCCGGGGGGGGGAAAATAGCGTACTTC. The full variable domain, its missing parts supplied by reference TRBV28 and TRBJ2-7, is DVKVTQSSRYLVKRTGEKVFLECVQDMDHENMFWYRQDPGLGLRLIYFSYDVKMKEKGDIPEGYSVSREKKERFSLILESASTNQTSMYLCASSPSGGGKIAYFGPGTRLTVT.